This T cell receptor (beta chain) was captured by sequencing in a study of cytomegalovirus exposure and HLA in healthy donors. Turning to this clone: Its antigen remains unidentified.

The PCR made use of 60 Vbeta and 13 Jbeta primers. Assay used: immunoSEQ multiplex PCR; TCRdb lists only in-frame clones, some missing. The sample records about 52,000 clones, approximately 70% being singletons. Study-level results: Later work found that TCR association rates differed between HLA loci; DRB1 had the most and HLA-C the fewest. More clonal expansion characterized HLA-associated TCR beta chains than equally common others in a later analysis. Cytomegalovirus-associated TCR beta chains were listed, numbering under 200.

CDR1 is SGHTA, CDR2 FQGNSA, per germline. This CDR3 has 13 residues. V was clipped by 3 bases and J by 7 bases, with 10 bases between them. Sequenced material: PBMCs. The clonotype originates from a man younger than 30 in good health and CMV-seronegative. V is TRBV7-2 and J is TRBJ1-5; D not certain. The CDR3 protein is CASSLRIGQPQHF. CDR3 nucleotides: TGTGCCAGCAGCTTGCGGATCGGGCAGCCCCAGCATTTT. Using reference TRBV7-2 and TRBJ1-5 for the parts outside the CDR3, the full variable domain is GAGVSQSPSNKVTEKGKDVELRCDPISGHTALYWYRQSLGQGLEFLIYFQGNSAPDKSGLPSDRFSAERTGGSVSTLTIQRTQQEDSAVYLCASSLRIGQPQHFGDGTRLSIL.